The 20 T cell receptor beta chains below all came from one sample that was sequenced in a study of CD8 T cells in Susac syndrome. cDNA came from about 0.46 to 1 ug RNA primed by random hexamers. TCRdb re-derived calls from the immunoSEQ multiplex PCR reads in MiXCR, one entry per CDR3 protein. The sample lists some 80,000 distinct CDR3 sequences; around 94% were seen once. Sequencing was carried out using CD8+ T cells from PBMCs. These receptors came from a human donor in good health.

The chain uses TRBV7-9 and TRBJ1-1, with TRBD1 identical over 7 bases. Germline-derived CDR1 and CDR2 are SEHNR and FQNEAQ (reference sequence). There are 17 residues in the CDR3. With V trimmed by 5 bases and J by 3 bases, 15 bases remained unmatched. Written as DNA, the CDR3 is TGTGCCAGCAGCGATGTAACCGGGACAGCGACGGACACTGAAGCTTTCTTT. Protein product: CASSDVTGTATDTEAFF.

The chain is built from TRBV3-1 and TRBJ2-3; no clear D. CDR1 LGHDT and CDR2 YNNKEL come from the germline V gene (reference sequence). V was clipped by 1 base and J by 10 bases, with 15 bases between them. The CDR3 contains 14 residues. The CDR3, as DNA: TGTGCCAGCAGCCAAGGAACCCAAGGGAATCCGCAGTATTTT. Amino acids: CASSQGTQGNPQYF.

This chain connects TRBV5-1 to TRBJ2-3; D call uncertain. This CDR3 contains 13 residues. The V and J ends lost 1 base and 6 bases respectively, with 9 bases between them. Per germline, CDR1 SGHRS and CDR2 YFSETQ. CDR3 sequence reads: CASSLFVEDTQYF. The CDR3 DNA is TGCGCCAGCAGCTTGTTTGTGGAGGATACGCAGTATTTT.

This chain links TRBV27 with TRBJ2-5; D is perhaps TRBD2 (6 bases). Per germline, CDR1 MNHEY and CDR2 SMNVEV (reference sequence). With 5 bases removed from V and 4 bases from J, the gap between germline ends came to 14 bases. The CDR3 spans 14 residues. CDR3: CASSRIMGGETQYF. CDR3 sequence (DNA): TGTGCCAGCAGTCGCATTATGGGGGGAGAGACCCAGTACTTC.

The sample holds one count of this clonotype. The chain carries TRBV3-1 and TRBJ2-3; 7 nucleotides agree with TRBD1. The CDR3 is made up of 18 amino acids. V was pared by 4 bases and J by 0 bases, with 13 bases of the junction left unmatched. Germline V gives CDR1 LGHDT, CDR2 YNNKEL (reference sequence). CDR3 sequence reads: CASSLPPLDRSSTDTQYF. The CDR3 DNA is TGTGCCAGCAGCCTCCCACCCCTGGACAGGTCAAGCACAGATACGCAGTATTTT.

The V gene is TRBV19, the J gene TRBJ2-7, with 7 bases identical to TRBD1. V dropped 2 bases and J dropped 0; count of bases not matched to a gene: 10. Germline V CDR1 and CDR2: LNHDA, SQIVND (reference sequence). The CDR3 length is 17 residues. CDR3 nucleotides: TGTGCCAGTAGTATACCCCCACAGGGGACGTACTCCTACGAGCAGTACTTC. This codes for CASSIPPQGTYSYEQYF. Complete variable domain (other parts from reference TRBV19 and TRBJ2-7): DGGITQSPKYLFRKEGQNVTLSCEQNLNHDAMYWYRQDPGQGLRLIYYSQIVNDFQKGDIAEGYSVSREKKESFPLTVTSAQKNPTAFYLCASSIPPQGTYSYEQYFGPGTRLTVT.

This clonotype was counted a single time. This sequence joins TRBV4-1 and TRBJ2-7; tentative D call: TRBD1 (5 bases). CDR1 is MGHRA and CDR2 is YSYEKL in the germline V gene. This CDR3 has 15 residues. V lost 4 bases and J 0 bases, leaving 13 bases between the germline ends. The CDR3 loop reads CASSLGASTSYEQYF. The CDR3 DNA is TGCGCCAGCAGCCTAGGGGCCTCTACCTCCTACGAGCAGTACTTC.

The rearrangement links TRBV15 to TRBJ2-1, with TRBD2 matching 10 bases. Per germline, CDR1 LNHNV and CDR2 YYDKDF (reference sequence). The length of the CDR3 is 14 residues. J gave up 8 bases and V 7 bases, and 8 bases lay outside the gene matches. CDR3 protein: CATKGTSEGDEQFF. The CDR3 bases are TGTGCCACCAAAGGGACTAGCGAAGGCGATGAGCAGTTCTTC.

DNA for the CDR3: TGTGCCAGCGGACAGGGTCGGGAGGAGCAGTTCTTC. Amino acid sequence: CASGQGREEQFF. The V call is TRBV27, the J call TRBJ2-1; TRBD1 agrees at 8 bases. The J segment lost 10 bases and the V segment lost 8 bases, leaving 7 bases of the junction unmatched. Germline loops: CDR1 MNHEY, CDR2 SMNVEV (reference sequence). The CDR3 runs to 12 residues.

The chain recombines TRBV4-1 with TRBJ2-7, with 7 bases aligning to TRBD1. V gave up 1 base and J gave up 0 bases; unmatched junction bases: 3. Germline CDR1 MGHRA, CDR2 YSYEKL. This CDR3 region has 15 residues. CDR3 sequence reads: CASSQGQGHSYEQYF. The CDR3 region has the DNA TGCGCCAGCAGCCAAGGACAGGGACACTCCTACGAGCAGTACTTC.

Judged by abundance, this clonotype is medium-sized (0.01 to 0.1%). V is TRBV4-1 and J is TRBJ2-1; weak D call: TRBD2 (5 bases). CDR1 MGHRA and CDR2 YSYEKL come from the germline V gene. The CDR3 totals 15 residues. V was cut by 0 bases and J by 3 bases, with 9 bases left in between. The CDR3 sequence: CASSQDGSDYNEQFF. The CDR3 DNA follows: TGCGCCAGCAGCCAAGATGGGAGCGACTACAATGAGCAGTTCTTC.

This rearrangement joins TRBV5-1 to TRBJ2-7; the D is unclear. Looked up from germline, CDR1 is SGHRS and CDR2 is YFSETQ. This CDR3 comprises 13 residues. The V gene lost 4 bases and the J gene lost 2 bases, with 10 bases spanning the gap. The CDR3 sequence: CASSGPDPYEQYF. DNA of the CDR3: TGCGCCAGCAGCGGGCCCGATCCCTACGAGCAGTACTTC.

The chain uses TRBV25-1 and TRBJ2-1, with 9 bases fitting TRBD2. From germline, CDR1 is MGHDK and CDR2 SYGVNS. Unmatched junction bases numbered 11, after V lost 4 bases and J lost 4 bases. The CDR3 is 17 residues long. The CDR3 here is CASSVEREEPFYNEQFF. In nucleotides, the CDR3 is TGTGCCAGCAGTGTGGAGCGGGAGGAACCCTTTTACAATGAGCAGTTCTTC.

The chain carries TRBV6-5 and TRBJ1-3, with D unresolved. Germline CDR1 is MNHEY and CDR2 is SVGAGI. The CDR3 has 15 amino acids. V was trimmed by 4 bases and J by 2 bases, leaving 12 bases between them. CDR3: CASSFSLGPGNTIYF. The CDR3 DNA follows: TGTGCCAGCAGTTTTTCCCTAGGCCCTGGAAACACCATATATTTT.

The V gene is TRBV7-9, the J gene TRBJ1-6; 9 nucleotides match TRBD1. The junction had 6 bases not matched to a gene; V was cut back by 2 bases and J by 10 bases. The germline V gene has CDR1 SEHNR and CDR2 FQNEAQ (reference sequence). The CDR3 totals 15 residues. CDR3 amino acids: CASSLLQGAGSPLHF. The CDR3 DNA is TGTGCCAGCAGCTTACTACAGGGGGCAGGATCACCCCTCCACTTT.

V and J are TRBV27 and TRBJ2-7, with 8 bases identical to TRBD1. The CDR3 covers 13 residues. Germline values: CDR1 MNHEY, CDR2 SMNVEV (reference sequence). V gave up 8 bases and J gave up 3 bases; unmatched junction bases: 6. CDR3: CASGKQGGYEQYF. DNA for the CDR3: TGTGCCAGCGGGAAACAGGGGGGCTACGAGCAGTACTTC.

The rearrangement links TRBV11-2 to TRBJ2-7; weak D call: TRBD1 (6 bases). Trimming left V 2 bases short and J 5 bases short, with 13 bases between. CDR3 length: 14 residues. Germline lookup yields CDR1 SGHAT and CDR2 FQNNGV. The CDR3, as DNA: TGTGCCAGCAGCTTATATATTGGGGGCCACGAGCAGTACTTC. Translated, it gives CASSLYIGGHEQYF. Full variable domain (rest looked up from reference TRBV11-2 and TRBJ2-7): EAGVAQSPRYKIIEKRQSVAFWCNPISGHATLYWYQQILGQGPKLLIQFQNNGVVDDSQLPKDRFSAERLKGVDSTLKIQPAKLEDSAVYLCASSLYIGGHEQYFGPGTRLTVT.

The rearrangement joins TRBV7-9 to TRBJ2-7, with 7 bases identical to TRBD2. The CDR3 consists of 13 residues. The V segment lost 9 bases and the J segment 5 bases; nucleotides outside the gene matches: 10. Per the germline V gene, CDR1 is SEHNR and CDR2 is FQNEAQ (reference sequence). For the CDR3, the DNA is TGTGCCAGTGGGGGAGGGGCGCGTAACGAGCAGTACTTC. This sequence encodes CASGGGARNEQYF.

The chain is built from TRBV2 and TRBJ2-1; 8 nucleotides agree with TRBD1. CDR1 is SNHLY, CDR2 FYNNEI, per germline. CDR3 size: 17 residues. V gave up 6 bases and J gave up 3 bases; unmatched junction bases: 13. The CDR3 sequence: CASSPPADRGNYNEQFF. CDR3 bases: TGTGCCAGCAGCCCGCCCGCAGACAGGGGAAACTACAATGAGCAGTTCTTC. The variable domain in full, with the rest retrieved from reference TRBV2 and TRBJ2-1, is EPEVTQTPSHQVTQMGQEVILRCVPISNHLYFYWYRQILGQKVEFLVSFYNNEISEKSEIFDDQFSVERPDGSNFTLKIRSTKLEDSAMYFCASSPPADRGNYNEQFFGPGTRLTVL.

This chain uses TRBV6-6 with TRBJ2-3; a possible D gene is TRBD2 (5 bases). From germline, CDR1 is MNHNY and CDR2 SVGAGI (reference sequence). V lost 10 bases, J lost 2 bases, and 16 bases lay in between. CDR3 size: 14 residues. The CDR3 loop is CATSQHGDTDTQYF. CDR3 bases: TGTGCCACCTCCCAGCACGGGGACACAGATACGCAGTATTTT.